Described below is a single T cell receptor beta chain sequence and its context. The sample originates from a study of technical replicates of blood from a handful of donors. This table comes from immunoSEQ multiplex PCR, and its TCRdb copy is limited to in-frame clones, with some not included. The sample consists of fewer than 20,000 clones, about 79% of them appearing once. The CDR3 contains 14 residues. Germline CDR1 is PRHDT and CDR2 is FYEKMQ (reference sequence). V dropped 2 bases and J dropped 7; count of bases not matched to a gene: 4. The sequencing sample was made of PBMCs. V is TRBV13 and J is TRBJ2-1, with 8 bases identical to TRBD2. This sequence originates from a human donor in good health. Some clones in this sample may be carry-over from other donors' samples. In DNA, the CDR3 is TGTGCCAGCAGCTTAACCGGGAGGGGGAATGAGCAGTTCTTC. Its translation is CASSLTGRGNEQFF.